This T cell receptor (beta chain) appears in the sequencing data of a study of T-cell reconstitution after alpha-beta-depleted transplantation in children. The length of the CDR3 is 13 residues. Trimming left V 6 bases short and J 1 base short, with 7 bases between. Unique molecular identifiers featured in how the TCRbeta library was prepared. TCRdb processed the PCR reads anew with MiXCR; each CDR3 protein has one entry. The table has approximately 590,000 distinct CDR3 sequences, 10% to 13% seen once. This clonotype was detected ten times or more. The clonotype originates from a human donor who donated a stem cell graft to a child with acute myeloid leukemia. Material: PBMCs from the stem cell graft donor, obtained from the stem cell graft. V and J are TRBV12-3 or TRBV12-4 and TRBJ2-1, with a possible D match to TRBD2 (6 bases). In DNA, the CDR3 is TGTGCCAGCAGAGGGAGGTCCTACAATGAGCAGTTCTTC. The encoded protein is CASRGRSYNEQFF.